This T cell receptor (beta chain) was sequenced for a study of cytomegalovirus exposure and HLA in healthy donors. General study findings and limits: Most subjects had HLA-A and HLA-B alleles reportedly predicted accurately by TCR beta sequences. Certain indistinguishable V segments, among them TRBV6-2 and TRBV6-3, were excluded.

With 60 Vbeta and 13 Jbeta primers, the PCR was carried out. The method was immunoSEQ multiplex PCR; TCRdb's version includes in-frame clones alone and lacks a portion of them. The table includes 120,000 to 150,000 clones, roughly four fifths detected once. For this clone: The antigen is unknown.

The CDR3 is made up of 15 amino acids. V was pared by 1 base and J by 0 bases, with 9 bases between. The germline V gene has CDR1 KGHSH and CDR2 LQKENI. The V call is TRBV18, the J call TRBJ1-1; D unclear. The sample comprised PBMCs. The source of this sequence is a man aged 18 to 35 in good health and CMV-seropositive. The CDR3 DNA reads TGTGCCAGCTCACCACTGAGGGAGTTGAACACTGAAGCTTTCTTT. The encoded protein is CASSPLRELNTEAFF.